The 11 T cell receptor beta chains below come from one sample, sequenced in a study of T-cell memory formation after mild COVID-19. TCRdb recomputed calls from the 5' RACE reads with MiXCR, one row per CDR3 protein. The table shows about 190,000 distinct CDR3 sequences, with about 17% occurring only once. Sequenced material: PBMCs or a T cell subset sorted from them (not recorded which). These receptors originate from an adult woman who had mild COVID-19 (a few samples of this study predate the infection). Cell type and time point are not known.

This clonotype appeared a few times. The CDR3 region is CASSLELAGGLLAQYF. The CDR3, as DNA: TGTGCCAGCAGCTTGGAACTAGCGGGGGGGCTATTGGCGCAGTATTTT. This chain joins TRBV5-5 and TRBJ2-3, with 13 bases identical to TRBD2. V lost 0 bases, J lost 10 bases, and 8 bases stayed unmatched. This CDR3 is built from 16 residues. Germline values: CDR1 SGHKS, CDR2 YYEKEE (reference sequence).

At least ten counts were recorded for this clonotype. The J gene is TRBJ2-3, the V gene TRBV5-1; tentative D call: TRBD2 (6 bases). The CDR3 extends over 15 amino acids. V lost 4 bases and J 2 bases, leaving 14 bases between the germline ends. Germline V gene sequence: CDR1 SGHRS, CDR2 YFSETQ. CDR3 nucleotides: TGCGCCAGCAGCCCGAGAGGAGGGAACACAGATACGCAGTATTTT. This encodes CASSPRGGNTDTQYF.

V gene TRBV20-1 combines with J gene TRBJ1-2; no reliable D call. CDR1 is DFQATT, CDR2 SNEGSKA, per germline (reference sequence). CDR3 length: 14 amino acids. V was cut by 3 bases and J by 0 bases, with 11 bases left in between. In nucleotides, the CDR3 is TGCAGTGCTAGGTTCGGGAGTTCTAACTATGGCTACACCTTC. Its protein is CSARFGSSNYGYTF.

The genes are TRBV30 and TRBJ2-7; TRBD1 matches 9 bases. V gave up 3 bases and J gave up 2 bases; unmatched junction bases: 8. The CDR3 extends over 15 amino acids. The germline gives CDR1 GTSNPN, CDR2 SVGIG (reference sequence). The CDR3 region is CAWSADRGITYEQYF. The CDR3, as DNA: TGTGCCTGGAGCGCCGACAGGGGGATAACCTACGAGCAGTACTTC.

CDR3 residues: CASRKTGADNSPLHF. Written as DNA, the CDR3 is TGTGCCAGCAGAAAGACAGGGGCGGATAATTCACCCCTCCACTTT. The chain recombines TRBV6-1 with TRBJ1-6; 8 bases match TRBD1. CDR3 length equals 15 residues. Germline V CDR1 and CDR2: MNHNS, SASEGT. The V segment lost 6 bases and the J segment 5 bases; nucleotides outside the gene matches: 6.

V gene TRBV18 combines with J gene TRBJ2-5, with D possibly matching TRBD2 (6 bases). Trimming took 0 bases from V and 4 from J, leaving 12 bases between them. Germline V lookup: CDR1 KGHSH, CDR2 LQKENI. CDR3 length: 15 amino acids. CDR3 DNA: TGTGCCAGCTCACCACCAGGAGGGACTTCAGAGACCCAGTACTTC. Encoded protein: CASSPPGGTSETQYF.

The genes are TRBV6-5 and TRBJ1-6, with D unresolved. Trimming took off 6 bases at V and 7 bases at J, with 10 bases between the two ends. Germline lookup yields CDR1 MNHEY and CDR2 SVGAGI. This CDR3 is 13 amino acids long. CDR3 in amino acids: CASREVGNSPLHF. In DNA, the CDR3 is TGTGCCAGCAGGGAGGTTGGGAATTCACCCCTCCACTTT.

The V gene is TRBV7-2, the J gene TRBJ1-5; D gene ambiguous. Deletions cut 0 bases from V and 0 bases from J, with 9 bases between. In germline, CDR1 is SGHTA, CDR2 FQGNSA. The CDR3 spans 16 residues. The CDR3 reads CASSLAGQFSNQPQHF. The CDR3, as DNA: TGTGCCAGCAGCTTAGCGGGCCAGTTTAGCAATCAGCCCCAGCATTTT.

This clonotype appeared a few times. This chain uses TRBV6-5 with TRBJ1-4; 7 nucleotides agree with TRBD1. Trimming at V came to 6 bases and at J to 4 bases, leaving 5 bases not matched to a gene. The CDR3 is 14 residues long. The germline gives CDR1 MNHEY, CDR2 SVGAGI. Here the CDR3 DNA reads TGTGCCAGCAGAAGGACAGGCAATAATGAAAAACTGTTTTTT. The encoded protein is CASRRTGNNEKLFF.

The V gene is TRBV19, the J gene TRBJ1-2, with 9 bases that match TRBD1. Germline trimming cut 6 bases from V and 8 bases from J; bases unmatched to any gene: 7. The length of the CDR3 is 13 residues. Germline values: CDR1 LNHDA, CDR2 SQIVND (reference sequence). CDR3 coding DNA: TGTGCCAGTAGGGATCGGGACAGGGAAGGCTACACCTTC. It is translated as CASRDRDREGYTF.

This clonotype was picked up many times. The rearrangement joins TRBV5-1 to TRBJ1-5; 9 positions agree with TRBD1. From germline, CDR1 is SGHRS and CDR2 YFSETQ. The CDR3 extends over 15 amino acids. Trimming took 4 bases from V and 5 from J; bases not matched to a gene: 7. CDR3 sequence (DNA): TGCGCCAGCAGCCCGGGACAGGGTCTGGATCAGCCCCAGCATTTT. Encoded protein: CASSPGQGLDQPQHF.